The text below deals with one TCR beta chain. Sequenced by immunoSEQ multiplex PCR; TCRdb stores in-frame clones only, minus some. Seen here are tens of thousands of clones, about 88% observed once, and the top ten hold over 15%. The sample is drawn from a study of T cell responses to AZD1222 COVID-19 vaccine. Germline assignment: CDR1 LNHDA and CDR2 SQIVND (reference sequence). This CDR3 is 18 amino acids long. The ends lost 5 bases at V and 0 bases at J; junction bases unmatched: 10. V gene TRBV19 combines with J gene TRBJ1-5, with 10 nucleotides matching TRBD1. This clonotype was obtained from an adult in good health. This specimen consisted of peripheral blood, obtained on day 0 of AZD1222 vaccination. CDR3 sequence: CASSSSGQGRYSNQPQHF. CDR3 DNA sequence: TGTGCCAGTAGTTCCTCGGGACAGGGGAGGTATAGCAATCAGCCCCAGCATTTT.